This T cell receptor beta chain was captured by sequencing in a study of blood T cell repertoires in COVID-19. As for the study in general: The origin of the acute and convalescent COVID-19 samples was the United States, Italy and Spain. The analysed material was cDNA or gDNA that came from T cells, B-cell-depleted T cells, or PBMCs.

Original processing notes: By means of reference gene primer amplification, nucleated cell counts were estimated. Sequencing used immunoSEQ multiplex PCR; TCRdb keeps in-frame clones, though not all of them. V, J and clone size are taken as reported in that table, and D and trimming were inferred from the DNA itself. In the table there are 60,000 to 80,000 clones, 80% to 95% of which are singletons. This TCR was sampled from a human donor in a cohort sampled during active COVID-19. The sample comprised peripheral blood.

CDR3 region: CASSESLASERQETQYF. Here the CDR3 DNA reads TGTGCCAGCAGTGAATCGTTAGCTAGTGAAAGACAAGAGACCCAGTACTTC. V usage is TRBV2 and J usage is TRBJ2-5; D remains ambiguous. The germline gives CDR1 SNHLY, CDR2 FYNNEI. Trimming cost V 2 bases and J 2 bases, with 18 bases left between them. The CDR3 consists of 17 residues.